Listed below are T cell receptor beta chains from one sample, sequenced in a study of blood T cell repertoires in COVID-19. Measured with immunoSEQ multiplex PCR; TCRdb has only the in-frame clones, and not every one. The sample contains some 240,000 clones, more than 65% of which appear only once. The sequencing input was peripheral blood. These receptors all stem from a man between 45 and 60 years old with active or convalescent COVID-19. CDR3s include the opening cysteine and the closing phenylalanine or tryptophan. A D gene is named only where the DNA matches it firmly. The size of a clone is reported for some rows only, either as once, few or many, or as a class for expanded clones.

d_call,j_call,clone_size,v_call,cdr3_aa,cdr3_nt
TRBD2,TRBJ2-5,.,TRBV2,CASSGLAGQETQYF,TGTGCCAGCAGTGGTCTAGCGGGACAAGAGACCCAGTACTTC
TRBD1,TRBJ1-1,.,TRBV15,CATSRDAGQGLYTEAFF,TGTGCCACCAGCAGAGACGCTGGACAGGGGCTGTACACTGAAGCTTTCTTT
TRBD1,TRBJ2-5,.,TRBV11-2,CASSSNPGQGETQYF,TGTGCCAGCAGCTCTAACCCGGGACAGGGTGAGACCCAGTACTTC
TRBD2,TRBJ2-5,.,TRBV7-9,CASSLVVLAGQETQYF,TGTGCCAGCAGCTTAGTAGTTCTAGCGGGACAAGAGACCCAGTACTTC
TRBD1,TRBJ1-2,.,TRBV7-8,CASSLGQGNYGYTF,TGTGCCAGCAGCTTGGGACAGGGCAACTATGGCTACACCTTC
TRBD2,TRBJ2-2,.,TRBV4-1,CASSQPGLAAGELFF,TGCGCCAGCAGCCAGCCGGGACTAGCGGCCGGGGAGCTGTTTTTT
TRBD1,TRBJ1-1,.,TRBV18,CASSLTGYTEAFF,TGTGCCAGCTCCCTGACAGGGTACACTGAAGCTTTCTTT
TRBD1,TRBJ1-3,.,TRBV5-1,CASSLTGAGNTIYF,TGCGCCAGCAGCTTGACAGGGGCTGGAAACACCATATATTTT
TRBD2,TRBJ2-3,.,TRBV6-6,CASLLAATDTQYF,TGTGCCAGCCTACTAGCGGCAACAGATACGCAGTATTTT
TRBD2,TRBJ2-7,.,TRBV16,CASSQSREGEQYF,TGTGCCAGCAGCCAATCCAGGGAGGGCGAGCAGTACTTC
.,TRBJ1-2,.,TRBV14,CASSQIGAGGYTF,TGTGCCAGCAGCCAAATAGGGGCAGGAGGCTACACCTTC
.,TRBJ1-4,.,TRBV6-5,CASRLTDRAAELFF,TGTGCCAGCAGACTAACGGACAGAGCGGCGGAACTGTTTTTT
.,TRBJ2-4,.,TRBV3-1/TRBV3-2,CASEVQGPRTKNIQYF,TGTGCCAGCGAAGTCCAGGGGCCTAGGACCAAAAACATTCAGTACTTC
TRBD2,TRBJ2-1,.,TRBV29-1,CSAPDGTSRLDEQFF,TGCAGCGCCCCGGACGGGACTAGCCGCTTGGATGAGCAGTTCTTC
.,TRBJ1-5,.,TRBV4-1,CASSQEGGRNQPQHF,TGCGCCAGCAGCCAAGAGGGAGGGCGAAATCAGCCCCAGCATTTT
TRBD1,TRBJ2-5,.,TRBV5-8,CASSRQGGETQYF,TGTGCCAGCAGCAGACAGGGCGGAGAGACCCAGTACTTC
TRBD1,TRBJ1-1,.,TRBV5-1,CASSFSSTGDEAFF,TGCGCCAGCAGCTTTAGCTCCACAGGGGATGAAGCTTTCTTT
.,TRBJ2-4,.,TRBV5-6,CASSLVGLLGGLTKNIQYF,TGTGCCAGCAGCTTGGTCGGGTTACTAGGAGGACTAACCAAAAACATTCAGTACTTC
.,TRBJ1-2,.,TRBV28,CASSPAGGGYTF,TGTGCCAGCAGTCCCGCGGGGGGGGGCTACACCTTC
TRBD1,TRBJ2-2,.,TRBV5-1,CASSPGQGANTGELFF,TGCGCCAGCAGCCCAGGACAGGGGGCAAACACCGGGGAGCTGTTTTTT
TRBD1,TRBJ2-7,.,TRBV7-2,CASSIVGTGVYEQYF,TGTGCCAGCAGCATAGTGGGGACAGGAGTCTACGAGCAGTACTTC
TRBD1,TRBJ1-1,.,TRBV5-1,CASSLGAGGTEAFF,TGCGCCAGCAGCTTGGGGGCAGGGGGGACTGAAGCTTTCTTT
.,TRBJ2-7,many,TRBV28,CASSSGAGSDPYEQYF,TGTGCCAGCAGTTCAGGGGCAGGGTCGGACCCCTACGAGCAGTACTTC
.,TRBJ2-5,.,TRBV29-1,CSYTDTETQYF,TGCAGTTACACAGATACAGAGACCCAGTACTTC
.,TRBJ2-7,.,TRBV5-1,CASSRDSSSSFEQYF,TGCGCCAGCAGCCGGGACTCCTCCTCTTCTTTTGAGCAGTACTTC
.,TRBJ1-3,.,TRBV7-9,CASSPLSSGNTIYF,TGTGCCAGCAGCCCCCTAAGCTCTGGAAACACCATATATTTT
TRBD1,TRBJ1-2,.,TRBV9,CASSVAGTVDGYTF,TGTGCCAGCAGCGTAGCTGGGACAGTCGATGGCTACACCTTC
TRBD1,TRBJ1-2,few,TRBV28,CASTKGGADYGYTF,TGTGCCAGCACTAAAGGGGGCGCAGACTATGGCTACACCTTC
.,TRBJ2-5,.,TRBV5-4,CASSTWPIAVLEETQYF,TGTGCCAGCAGTACCTGGCCTATAGCGGTATTGGAAGAGACCCAGTACTTC
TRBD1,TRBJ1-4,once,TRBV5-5,CASSQYRGTNEKLFF,TGTGCCAGCAGCCAATACAGGGGGACTAATGAAAAACTGTTTTTT
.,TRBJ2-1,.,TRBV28,CASIPVGYNEQFF,TGTGCCAGCATCCCTGTCGGGTACAATGAGCAGTTCTTC
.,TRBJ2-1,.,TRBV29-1,CSVRREVNEQFF,TGCAGCGTTCGTCGGGAAGTCAATGAGCAGTTCTTC
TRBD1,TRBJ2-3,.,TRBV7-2,CASSLSPDRVTDTQYF,TGTGCCAGCAGCTTATCCCCGGACAGGGTAACAGATACGCAGTATTTT
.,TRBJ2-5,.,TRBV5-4,CASSLRQGSGKETQYF,TGTGCCAGCAGCTTAAGGCAGGGATCAGGGAAAGAGACCCAGTACTTC
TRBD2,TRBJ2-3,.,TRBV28,CASSMTDTSADTQYF,TGTGCCAGCAGTATGACCGACACTAGCGCAGATACGCAGTATTTT
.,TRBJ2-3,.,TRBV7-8,CASSGQLQQNQYF,TGTGCCAGCAGCGGCCAGTTGCAACAAAACCAGTATTTT
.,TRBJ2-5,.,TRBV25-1,CASHDGGETQYF,TGTGCCAGCCACGACGGAGGAGAGACCCAGTACTTC
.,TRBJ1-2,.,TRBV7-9,CASSPSTGFYGYTF,TGTGCCAGCAGCCCGAGTACAGGGTTCTATGGCTACACCTTC
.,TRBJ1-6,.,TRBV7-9,CASSLLENSPLHF,TGTGCCAGCAGCTTATTGGAGAATTCACCCCTCCACTTT
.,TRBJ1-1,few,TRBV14,CASSLAGLPPLNTEAFF,TGTGCCAGCAGCCTGGCAGGGCTTCCTCCTTTGAACACTGAAGCTTTCTTT
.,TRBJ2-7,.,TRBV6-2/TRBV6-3,CASSSLVTGTYEQYF,TGTGCCAGCAGTTCCCTCGTGACGGGGACTTACGAGCAGTACTTC
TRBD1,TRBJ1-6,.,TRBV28,CASRTTGTGYNSPLHF,TGTGCCAGCAGGACCACCGGGACAGGGTATAATTCACCCCTCCACTTT
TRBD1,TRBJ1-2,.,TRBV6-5,CASSQDRGYGYTF,TGTGCCAGCAGTCAGGACAGGGGCTATGGCTACACCTTC
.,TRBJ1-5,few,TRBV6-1,CASSPGHPYQPQHF,TGTGCCAGCAGCCCCGGACACCCTTATCAGCCCCAGCATTTT
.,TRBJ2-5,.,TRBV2,CASKVSAPQETQYF,TGTGCCAGCAAAGTCAGCGCTCCACAAGAGACCCAGTACTTC
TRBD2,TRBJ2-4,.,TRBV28,CASSSTGVVAGLSRLAKNIQYF,TGTGCCAGCAGTTCCACCGGGGTAGTAGCGGGATTGAGCCGCCTAGCCAAAAACATTCAGTACTTC
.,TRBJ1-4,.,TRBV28,CASSRTAGSEKLFF,TGTGCCAGCAGTAGGACAGCAGGAAGTGAAAAACTGTTTTTT
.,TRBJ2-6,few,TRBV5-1,CASSFILSGANVLTF,TGCGCCAGCAGCTTTATACTCTCTGGGGCCAACGTCCTGACTTTC
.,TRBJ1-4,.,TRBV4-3,CASSRWGTTREKLFF,TGCGCCAGCAGCCGCTGGGGCACGACACGAGAAAAACTGTTTTTT
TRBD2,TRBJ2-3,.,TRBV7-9,CASSLERGGYTQYF,TGTGCCAGCAGTCTGGAGCGGGGAGGGTATACGCAGTATTTT
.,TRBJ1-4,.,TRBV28,CASSLVSGKGEKLFF,TGTGCCAGCAGTTTAGTTTCAGGGAAGGGAGAAAAACTGTTTTTT
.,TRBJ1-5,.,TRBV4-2,CASSQGQGDQPQHF,TGTGCCAGCAGCCAAGGCCAAGGGGATCAGCCCCAGCATTTT
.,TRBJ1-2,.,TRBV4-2,CASSQEIRNYGYTF,TGTGCCAGCAGCCAAGAGATCAGAAACTATGGCTACACCTTC